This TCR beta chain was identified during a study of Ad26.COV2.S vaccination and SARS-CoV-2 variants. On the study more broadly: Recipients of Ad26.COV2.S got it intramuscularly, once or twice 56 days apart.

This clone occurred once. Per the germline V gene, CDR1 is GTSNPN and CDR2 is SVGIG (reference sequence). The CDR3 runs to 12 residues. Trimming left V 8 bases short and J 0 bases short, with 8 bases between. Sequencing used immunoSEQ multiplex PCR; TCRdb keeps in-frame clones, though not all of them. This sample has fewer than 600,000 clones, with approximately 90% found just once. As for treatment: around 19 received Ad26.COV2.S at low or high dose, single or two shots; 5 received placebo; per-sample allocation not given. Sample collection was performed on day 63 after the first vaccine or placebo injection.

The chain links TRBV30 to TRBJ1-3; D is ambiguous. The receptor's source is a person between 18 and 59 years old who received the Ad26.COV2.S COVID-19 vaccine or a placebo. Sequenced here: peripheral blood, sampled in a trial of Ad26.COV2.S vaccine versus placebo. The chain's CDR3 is CAQEDSGNTIYF. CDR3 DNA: TGTGCCCAGGAGGACTCTGGAAACACCATATATTTT.